This T cell receptor (beta chain) was recovered during a study of shared clonotypes between healthy human individuals. Study-wide results and limits: For naive CD4 cells, roughly 4.6% of clonotypes were shared across several donors.

Losses at the gene ends were 5 bases for V and 9 bases for J; bases not matched to a gene: 16. The CDR3 contains 16 residues. Looked up from germline, CDR1 is MNHEY and CDR2 is SMNVEV (reference sequence). In the case of this clone: Its antigen is still unknown.

Each donor was a Caucasian adult residing in Nashville, Tennessee. The authors loaded around 220 ng DNA, 30,000 to 35,000 T cell genomes, into sorted-subset replicate PCRs. Under the authors' procedure: Filtering differed, since immunoSEQ gave only junction sequences and no quality scores. The assay was immunoSEQ multiplex PCR, and TCRdb's table has in-frame clones only and misses some. V and J calls and clone size are those listed in that table; D and trimming were worked out from the DNA. Of about 1 million clones in the sample, more than 65% were seen once. This sequence joins TRBV27 and TRBJ2-4; 7 bases are a match to TRBD2. The sequence came from a man aged 18-30 years in good health. Specimen: memory CD4+ T cells sorted from blood. The sample's subset: CD45RA-negative fraction. The CDR3 sequence: CASSPSRGGKVSIQYF. CDR3 DNA: TGTGCCAGCAGTCCGTCGAGGGGAGGGAAGGTGAGCATTCAGTACTTC.